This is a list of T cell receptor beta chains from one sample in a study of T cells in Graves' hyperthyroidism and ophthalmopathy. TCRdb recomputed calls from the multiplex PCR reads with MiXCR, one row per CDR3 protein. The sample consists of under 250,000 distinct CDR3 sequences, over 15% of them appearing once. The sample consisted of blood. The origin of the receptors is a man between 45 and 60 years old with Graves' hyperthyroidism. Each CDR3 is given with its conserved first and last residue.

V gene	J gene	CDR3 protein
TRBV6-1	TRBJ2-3	CASSLPRGSSTDTQYF
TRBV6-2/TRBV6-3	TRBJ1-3	CASSWDVGYSGNTIYF
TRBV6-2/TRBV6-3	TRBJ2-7	CASSYPPSYEQYF
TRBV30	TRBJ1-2	CAWSVGQGDGYTF
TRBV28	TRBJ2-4	CASTPRTGQVLAKNIQYF
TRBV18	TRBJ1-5	CASSRGRGGNQPQHF
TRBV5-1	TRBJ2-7	CASSGWDSSYEQYF
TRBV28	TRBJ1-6	CASSSPLGMGSSHNSPLHF
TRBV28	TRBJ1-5	CAGGGDSNQPQHF
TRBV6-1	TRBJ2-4	CASSYRAVQGGRKNIQYF
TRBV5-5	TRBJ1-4	CASSPGRVNEKLFF
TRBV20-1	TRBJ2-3	CSARGDSGRADTQYF
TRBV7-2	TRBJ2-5	CASSLLASRETQYF
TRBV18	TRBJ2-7	CASSPIEGGYEQYF
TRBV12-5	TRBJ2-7	CASGSGDEQYF
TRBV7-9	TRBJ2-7	CASSFGQGVSYEQYF
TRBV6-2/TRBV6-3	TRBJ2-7	CASSWSWGGSYEQYF
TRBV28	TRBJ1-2	CASSRWRGGYTF
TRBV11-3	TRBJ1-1	CASSLGFGHTEAFF
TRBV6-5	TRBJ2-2	CASSYSMGTVLAGELFF
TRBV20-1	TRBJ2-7	CSARDSMGLAGGRYEQYF
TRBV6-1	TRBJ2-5	CASSEISGSETQYF
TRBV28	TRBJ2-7	CASSQLGGQGVWEQYF
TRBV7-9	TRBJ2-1	CASSPPDGRPYNEQFF
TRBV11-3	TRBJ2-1	CASSPPGGTGNNEQFF
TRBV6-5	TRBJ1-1	CASSSTTAEAFF
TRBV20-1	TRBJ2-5	CSAWDRGVLAGVGETQYF
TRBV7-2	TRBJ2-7	CASSPTLTSGEQYF
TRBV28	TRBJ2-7	CASSGTSGPRGLEQYF
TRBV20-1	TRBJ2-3	CSARDYQHTQYF
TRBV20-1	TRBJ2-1	CSASGDSYNEQFF
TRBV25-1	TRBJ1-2	CASSEVDRGFANYGYTF
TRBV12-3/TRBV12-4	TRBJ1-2	CASSFSIRDGYTF
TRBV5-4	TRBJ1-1	CASSSQDGYTEAFF
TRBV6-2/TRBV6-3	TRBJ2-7	CASSKGQGLEQYF
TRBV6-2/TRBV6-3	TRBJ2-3	CASSYSIDTQYF
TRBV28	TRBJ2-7	CASTPQGSHEQYF
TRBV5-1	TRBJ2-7	CASSSPGSRDEQYF
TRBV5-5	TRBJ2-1	CASSGGERDYNEQFF
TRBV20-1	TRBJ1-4	CSARVRGQDEKLFF
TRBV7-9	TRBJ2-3	CASSLWREAFTDTQYF
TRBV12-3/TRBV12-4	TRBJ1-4	CASSAFGRPLFF
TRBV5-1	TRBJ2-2	CASSLITGRNTGELFF
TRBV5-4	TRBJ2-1	CASSPLGDTNEQFF
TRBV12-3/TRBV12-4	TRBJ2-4	CASSLEPAKNIQYF
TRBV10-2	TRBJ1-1	CASSRTGAGDTEAFF
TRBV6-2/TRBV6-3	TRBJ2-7	CASSYSLSRGEQYF
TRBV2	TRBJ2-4	CASSEPYLTKNIQYF
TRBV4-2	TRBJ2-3	CASSQGTTTLAQYF
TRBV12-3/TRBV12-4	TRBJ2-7	CASLRRGGLAGGRRKRGPYEQYF
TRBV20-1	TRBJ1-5	CSAREGGSNQPQHF
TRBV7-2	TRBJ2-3	CASSKFWTSGTDTQYF
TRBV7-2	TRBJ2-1	CASSLDSEQFF